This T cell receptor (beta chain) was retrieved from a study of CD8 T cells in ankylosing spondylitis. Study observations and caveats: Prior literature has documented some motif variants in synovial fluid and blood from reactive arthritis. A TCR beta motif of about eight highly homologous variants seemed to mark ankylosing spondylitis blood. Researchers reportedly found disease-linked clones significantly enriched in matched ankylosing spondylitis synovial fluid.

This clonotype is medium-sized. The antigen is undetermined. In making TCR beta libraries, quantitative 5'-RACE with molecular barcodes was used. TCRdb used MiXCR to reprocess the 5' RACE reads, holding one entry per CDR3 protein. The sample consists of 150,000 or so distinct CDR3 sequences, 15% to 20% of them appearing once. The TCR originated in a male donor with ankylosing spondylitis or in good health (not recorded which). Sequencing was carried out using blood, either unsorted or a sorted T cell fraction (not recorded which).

CDR3 sequence: CSARGFNYGYTF. The CDR3, as DNA: TGCAGTGCTAGAGGTTTTAACTATGGCTACACCTTC. The rearrangement joins TRBV20-1 to TRBJ1-2; D unresolved. Trimming took off 1 base at V and 1 base at J, with 4 bases between the two ends. Per the germline V gene, CDR1 is DFQATT and CDR2 is SNEGSKA (reference sequence). The CDR3 runs to 12 residues.